The TCR beta chain described here comes from a study of T cells in localized non-small cell lung cancer. Study results and limitations: A median 57 of the top 100 tumor clones appeared in adjacent lung. There was higher T cell clonality in uninvolved adjacent lung than in tumor, and it was highest there. Heterogeneity is still possible, as just one tumor region was sequenced.

A remark on this clone: Its antigen is still unknown.

Assay: immunoSEQ multiplex PCR; the TCRdb copy retains only in-frame clones and omits some. The repertoire holds 40,000 or so clones, with around 80% as singletons. The clonotype originates from a male donor aged 60 or over with stage III squamous cell lung carcinoma. The input for sequencing was peripheral blood, taken before any cancer treatment.

CDR3 amino acids: CASSYGRANTGELFF. The CDR3 DNA reads as TGTGCCAGCAGTTATGGAAGAGCGAACACCGGGGAGCTGTTTTTT. The genes are TRBV6-5 and TRBJ2-2; D is undetermined. This CDR3 is built from 15 residues. Germline V CDR1 and CDR2: MNHEY, SVGAGI. The V end was cut by 3 bases, the J end by 0 bases, with 8 bases between.